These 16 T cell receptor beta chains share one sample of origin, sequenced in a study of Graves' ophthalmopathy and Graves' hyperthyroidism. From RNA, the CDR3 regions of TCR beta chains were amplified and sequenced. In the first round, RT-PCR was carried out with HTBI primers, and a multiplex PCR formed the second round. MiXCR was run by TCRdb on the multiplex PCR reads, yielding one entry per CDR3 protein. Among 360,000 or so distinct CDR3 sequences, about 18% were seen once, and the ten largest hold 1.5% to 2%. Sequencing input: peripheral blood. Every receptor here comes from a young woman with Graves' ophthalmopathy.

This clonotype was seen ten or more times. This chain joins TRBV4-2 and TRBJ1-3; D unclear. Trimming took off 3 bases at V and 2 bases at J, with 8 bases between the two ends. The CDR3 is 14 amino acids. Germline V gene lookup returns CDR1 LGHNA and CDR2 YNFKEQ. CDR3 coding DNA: TGTGCCAGCAGCCATGGAGAGGCTGGAAACACCATATATTTT. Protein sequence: CASSHGEAGNTIYF.

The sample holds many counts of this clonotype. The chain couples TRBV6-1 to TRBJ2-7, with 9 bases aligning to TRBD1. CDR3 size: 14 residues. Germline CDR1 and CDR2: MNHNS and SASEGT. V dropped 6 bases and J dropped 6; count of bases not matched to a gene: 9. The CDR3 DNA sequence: TGTGCCAGCAGAATTTCGGGACAGGGAAGCGAGCAGTACTTC. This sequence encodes CASRISGQGSEQYF.

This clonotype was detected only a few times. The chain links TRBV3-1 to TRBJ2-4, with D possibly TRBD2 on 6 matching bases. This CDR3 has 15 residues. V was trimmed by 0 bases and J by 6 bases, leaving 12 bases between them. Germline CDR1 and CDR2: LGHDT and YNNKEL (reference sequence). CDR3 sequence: CASSQDPGLLNIQYF. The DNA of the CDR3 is TGTGCCAGCAGCCAAGATCCCGGACTATTAAACATTCAGTACTTC. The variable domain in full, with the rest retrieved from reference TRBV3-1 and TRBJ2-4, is DTAVSQTPKYLVTQMGNDKSIKCEQNLGHDTMYWYKQDSKKFLKIMFSYNNKELIINETVPNRFSPKSPDKAHLNLHINSLELGDSAVYFCASSQDPGLLNIQYFGAGTRLSVL.

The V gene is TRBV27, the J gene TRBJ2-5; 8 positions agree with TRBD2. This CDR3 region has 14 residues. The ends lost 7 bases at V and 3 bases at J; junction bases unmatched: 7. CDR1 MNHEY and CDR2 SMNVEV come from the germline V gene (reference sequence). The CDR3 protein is CASNPGTREETQYF. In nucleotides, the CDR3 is TGTGCCAGCAACCCCGGGACTAGGGAAGAGACCCAGTACTTC.

CDR3 DNA sequence: TGTGCCAGCAGTTACGAGGAGGTGGGACAGGGGCTAAATCAGCCCCAGCATTTT. Translation: CASSYEEVGQGLNQPQHF. The chain uses TRBV6-2 or TRBV6-3 and TRBJ1-5, with 10 bases matching TRBD1. This CDR3 has 18 amino acids. V was clipped by 2 bases and J by 4 bases; unmatched bases: 11. In germline, CDR1 is MNHEY, CDR2 SVGEGT.

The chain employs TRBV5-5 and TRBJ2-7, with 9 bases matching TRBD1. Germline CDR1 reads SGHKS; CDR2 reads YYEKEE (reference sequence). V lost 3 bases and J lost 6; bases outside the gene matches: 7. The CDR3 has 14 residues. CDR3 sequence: CASSSRTGAAEQYF. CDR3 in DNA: TGTGCCAGCAGCTCGCGGACAGGGGCGGCCGAGCAGTACTTC.

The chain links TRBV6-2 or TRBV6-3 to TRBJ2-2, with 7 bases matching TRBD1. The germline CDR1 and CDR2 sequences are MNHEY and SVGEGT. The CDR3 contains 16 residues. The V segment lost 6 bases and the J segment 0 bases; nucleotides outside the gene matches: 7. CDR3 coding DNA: TGTGCCAGCAGCTTCGGGACAGACCCGAACACCGGGGAGCTGTTTTTT. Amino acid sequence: CASSFGTDPNTGELFF.

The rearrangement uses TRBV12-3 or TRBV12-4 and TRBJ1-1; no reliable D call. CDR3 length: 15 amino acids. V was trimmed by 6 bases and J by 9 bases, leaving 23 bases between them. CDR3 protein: CASSPTVPVRKKAFF. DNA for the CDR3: TGTGCCAGCAGCCCAACAGTGCCTGTGCGAAAAAAAGCTTTCTTT.

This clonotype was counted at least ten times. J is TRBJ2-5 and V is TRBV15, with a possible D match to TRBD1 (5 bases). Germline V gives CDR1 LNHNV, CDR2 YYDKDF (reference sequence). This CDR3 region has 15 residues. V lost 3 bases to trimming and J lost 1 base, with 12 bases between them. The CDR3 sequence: CATSRSTRAQETQYF. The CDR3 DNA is TGTGCCACCAGCAGGAGTACCAGGGCCCAAGAGACCCAGTACTTC.

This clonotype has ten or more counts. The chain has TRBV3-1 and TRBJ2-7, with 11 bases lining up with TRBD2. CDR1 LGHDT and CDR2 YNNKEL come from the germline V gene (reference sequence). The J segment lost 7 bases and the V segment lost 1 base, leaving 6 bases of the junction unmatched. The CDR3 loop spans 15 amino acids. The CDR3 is CASSQGLAGQWEQYF. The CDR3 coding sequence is TGTGCCAGCAGCCAAGGACTAGCGGGACAGTGGGAGCAGTACTTC.

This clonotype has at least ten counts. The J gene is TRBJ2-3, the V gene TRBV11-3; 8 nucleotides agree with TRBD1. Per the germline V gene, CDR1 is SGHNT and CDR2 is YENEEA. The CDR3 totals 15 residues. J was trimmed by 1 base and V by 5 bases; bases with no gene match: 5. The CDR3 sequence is CASSLTGAGTDTQYF. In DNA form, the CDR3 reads TGTGCCAGCAGCCTGACAGGGGCTGGCACAGATACGCAGTATTTT.

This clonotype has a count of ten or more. CDR3 amino acids: CASSLMGQGPTLNTEAFF. DNA for the CDR3: TGTGCCAGCAGTTTAATGGGACAGGGCCCCACATTGAACACTGAAGCTTTCTTT. This chain links TRBV27 with TRBJ1-1; 9 bases map to TRBD1. CDR1 is MNHEY and CDR2 is SMNVEV in the germline V gene (reference sequence). V gave up 2 bases and J gave up 0 bases; unmatched junction bases: 10. The length of the CDR3 is 18 residues.

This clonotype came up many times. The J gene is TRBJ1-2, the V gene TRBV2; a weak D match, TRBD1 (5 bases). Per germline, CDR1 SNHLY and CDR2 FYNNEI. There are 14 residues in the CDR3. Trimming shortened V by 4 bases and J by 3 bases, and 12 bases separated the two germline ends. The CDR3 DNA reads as TGTGCCAGCAGTGGACGTTGGGGCCACTATGGCTACACCTTC. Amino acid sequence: CASSGRWGHYGYTF.

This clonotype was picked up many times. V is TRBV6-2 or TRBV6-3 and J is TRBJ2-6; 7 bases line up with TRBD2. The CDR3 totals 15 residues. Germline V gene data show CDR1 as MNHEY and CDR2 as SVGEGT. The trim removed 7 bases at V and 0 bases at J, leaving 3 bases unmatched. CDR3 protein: CASTTGGSGANVLTF. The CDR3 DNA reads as TGTGCCAGCACCACGGGAGGCTCTGGGGCCAACGTCCTGACTTTC.

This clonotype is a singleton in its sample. The CDR3 protein is CSATTPGRNQPQHF. CDR3 bases: TGCAGTGCTACTACTCCGGGCCGCAATCAGCCCCAGCATTTT. The V call is TRBV20-1, the J call TRBJ1-5; the D is unclear. The ends were cut back, 4 bases at V and 2 bases at J, with 12 bases in the middle. Germline CDR1 and CDR2: DFQATT and SNEGSKA (reference sequence). This CDR3 comprises 14 residues.

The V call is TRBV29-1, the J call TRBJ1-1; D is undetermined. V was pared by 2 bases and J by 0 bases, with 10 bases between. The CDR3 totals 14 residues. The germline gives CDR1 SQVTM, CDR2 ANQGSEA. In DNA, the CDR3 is TGCAGCGTTGAACAATACAGCATGAACACTGAAGCTTTCTTT. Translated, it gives CSVEQYSMNTEAFF.